This T cell receptor (beta chain) emerged from a study of OX40 agonist ivuxolimab in advanced cancers. Study results and limitations: More expanded clones were seen, on average, in CD8+ T cells than in CD4+.

The CDR3 contains 12 residues. V was pared by 8 bases and J by 3 bases, with 11 bases between. The germline CDR1 and CDR2 sequences are MNHNY and SVGAGI (reference sequence). This table comes from immunoSEQ multiplex PCR, and its TCRdb copy is limited to in-frame clones, with some not included. Altogether about 43,000 clones are present, 90% to 95% being singletons, with the ten largest covering about 11%. Remarks on this clone: Its antigen remains unidentified.

The sample was CD4+ or CD8+ T cells sorted from blood, taken in a trial of the OX40 agonist ivuxolimab. The rearrangement links TRBV6-6 to TRBJ2-7; D is unresolved. The sequence derives from an adult with an advanced solid tumor such as melanoma, head and neck, liver or kidney cancer. CDR3 region: CASLAQDYEQYF. The CDR3 DNA is TGTGCCAGCCTCGCCCAGGACTACGAGCAGTACTTC.